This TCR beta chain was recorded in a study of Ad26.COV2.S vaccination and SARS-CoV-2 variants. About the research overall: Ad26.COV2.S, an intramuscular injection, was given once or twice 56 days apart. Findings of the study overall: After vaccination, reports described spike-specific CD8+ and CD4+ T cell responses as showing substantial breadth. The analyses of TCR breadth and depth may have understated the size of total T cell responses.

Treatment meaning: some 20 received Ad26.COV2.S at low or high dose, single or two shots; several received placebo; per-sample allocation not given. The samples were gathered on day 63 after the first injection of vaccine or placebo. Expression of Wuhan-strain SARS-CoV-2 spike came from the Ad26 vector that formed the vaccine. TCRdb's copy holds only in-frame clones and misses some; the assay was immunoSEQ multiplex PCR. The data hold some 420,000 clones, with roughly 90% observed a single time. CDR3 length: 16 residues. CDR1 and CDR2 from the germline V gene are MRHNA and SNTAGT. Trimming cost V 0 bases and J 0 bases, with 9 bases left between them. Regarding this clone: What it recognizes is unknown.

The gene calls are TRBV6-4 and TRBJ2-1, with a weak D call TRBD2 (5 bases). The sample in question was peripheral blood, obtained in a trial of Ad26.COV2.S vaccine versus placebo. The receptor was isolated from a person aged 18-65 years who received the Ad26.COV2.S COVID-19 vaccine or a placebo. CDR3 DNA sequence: TGTGCCAGCAGTGACTCAACGGGGAGCTCCTACAATGAGCAGTTCTTC. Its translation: CASSDSTGSSYNEQFF.